A selection of T cell receptor beta chains follows, all from one sample in a study of blood T cell repertoires in COVID-19. Assay used: immunoSEQ multiplex PCR; TCRdb lists only in-frame clones, some missing. This sample yields 200,000 or so clones, of which roughly 76% are seen a single time; approximately 12% belongs to the top ten. Sequenced input: peripheral blood. These receptors were taken from an elderly woman with COVID-19, enrolled during active disease. CDR3s include the opening cysteine and the closing phenylalanine or tryptophan. Fields, in order: D gene, J gene, V gene, clone size, CDR3 DNA, CDR3 protein. A D gene is named only where the DNA matches it firmly. Where a row states a size, it is once, few, many or the class of an expanded clone; other rows omit it.

>-|TRBJ2-3|TRBV6-2/TRBV6-3|-
TGTGCCAGCAGTTACCGGCAAGGGGAAAGTTATCCAGATACGCAGTATTTT
CASSYRQGESYPDTQYF
>TRBD1|TRBJ2-1|TRBV11-2|-
TGTGCCAGCAGCTTAGCAGGACAGGCATACAATGAGCAGTTCTTC
CASSLAGQAYNEQFF
>-|TRBJ2-2|TRBV30|once
TGTGCCTGGAGTCCATACAGTGAGACCGGGGAGCTGTTTTTT
CAWSPYSETGELFF
>-|TRBJ1-2|TRBV21-1|-
TGTGCCAGCAGCAGGACAGCTAACTATGGCTACACCTTC
CASSRTANYGYTF
>TRBD1|TRBJ2-2|TRBV19|few
TGTGCCAGTAAAACAGGGGGCCCTAACACCGGGGAGCTGTTTTTT
CASKTGGPNTGELFF
>-|TRBJ2-1|TRBV27|-
TGTGCCAGCAGTTTACAGTTCAGCTCCTACAATGAGCAGTTCTTC
CASSLQFSSYNEQFF
>-|TRBJ2-1|TRBV7-9|few
TGTGCCAGCAGCCCCCGACTCATCGGTTCCTACAATGAGCAGTTCTTC
CASSPRLIGSYNEQFF
>TRBD1|TRBJ2-1|TRBV7-6|-
TGTGCCAGCAGCTTAAACAGGGGGTTAGCTAGGTCCAATGAGCAGTTCTTC
CASSLNRGLARSNEQFF
>TRBD1|TRBJ1-1|TRBV7-8|-
TGTGCCAGCGGCCGGGACAGCAACACTGAAGCTTTCTTT
CASGRDSNTEAFF
>TRBD1|TRBJ1-1|TRBV5-4|-
TGTGCCAGCAGCTTGGGGGTAGGGACAGCTGTAGTTAGCACTGAAGCTTTCTTT
CASSLGVGTAVVSTEAFF
>-|TRBJ1-1|TRBV7-7|-
TGTGCCAGCAGCTTAGCCCCAGGGAACACTGAAGCTTTCTTT
CASSLAPGNTEAFF
>-|TRBJ2-7|TRBV2|-
TGTGCCACCTCGACAGTCTCCTACGAGCAGTACTTC
CATSTVSYEQYF
>-|TRBJ2-7|TRBV12-3/TRBV12-4|-
TGTGCCAGCACCTTTTCTAGACTCGGCGAGCAGTACTTC
CASTFSRLGEQYF
>-|TRBJ2-7|TRBV23-1|many
TGCGCCGGCGCAGGCTACGAGCAGTACTTC
CAGAGYEQYF
>-|TRBJ1-1|TRBV19|-
TGTGCCAGTAGTAAGGCAACGGGATTTGAAGCTTTCTTT
CASSKATGFEAFF
>TRBD1|TRBJ1-1|TRBV2|-
TGTGCCAGCAGTGAAAGGGGGCGGTGGGTCACTGAAGCTTTCTTT
CASSERGRWVTEAFF
>-|TRBJ1-1|TRBV21-1|-
TGTGCCAGCAGCGAAGGAACGGACAGCTTCACTGAAGCTTTCTTT
CASSEGTDSFTEAFF
>TRBD1|TRBJ1-2|TRBV29-1|-
TGCAGCGTTGCCCCGGGACAGGGGGCGAGCGATGGCTACACCTTC
CSVAPGQGASDGYTF
>-|TRBJ2-1|TRBV24-1|-
TGTGCCACCAGTGAATCGACACTTGAGCAGTTCTTC
CATSESTLEQFF
>-|TRBJ1-1|TRBV4-2|-
TGTGCCAGCAGCCAAACAGGGACACTGAACACTGAAGCTTTCTTT
CASSQTGTLNTEAFF
>TRBD1|TRBJ1-2|TRBV15|once
TGTGCCACCAGCCGCGACAGGGGGCCGGATGGCTACACCTTC
CATSRDRGPDGYTF
>TRBD1|TRBJ1-5|TRBV18|-
TGTGCCAGCTCACCAATTGACAGGGGAAGCAATCAGCCCCAGCATTTT
CASSPIDRGSNQPQHF
>-|TRBJ2-3|TRBV5-4|-
TGTGCCAGCAGTCAAACGGGGAGCACAGATACGCAGTATTTT
CASSQTGSTDTQYF
>-|TRBJ1-1|TRBV28|-
TGTGCCAGCACGACGGAGATGAACACTGAAGCTTTCTTT
CASTTEMNTEAFF
>TRBD1|TRBJ1-4|TRBV10-3|-
TGTGCCATCAGTACCGGGACAGGGGATGAAAAACTGTTTTTT
CAISTGTGDEKLFF
>TRBD1|TRBJ1-1|TRBV7-2|-
TGTGCCAGCAGCTCTAGCGGGACAGGGGGGAACACTGAAGCTTTCTTT
CASSSSGTGGNTEAFF
>-|TRBJ1-3|TRBV5-4|-
TGTGCCAGCAGCGCCGGGGGGGGGACTGGAAACACCATATATTTT
CASSAGGGTGNTIYF
>TRBD2|TRBJ2-5|TRBV19|-
TGTGCCAGTAGTATCGGGGGACTAGCGGTCGGAGAGACCCAGTACTTC
CASSIGGLAVGETQYF
>-|TRBJ2-7|TRBV6-5|-
TGTGCCAGCAGTTACGCCGGAGGCAAGCAGTACTTC
CASSYAGGKQYF
>TRBD2|TRBJ2-1|TRBV3-1/TRBV3-2|-
TGTGCCAGCAGCGACCTCGGGACTAGCGGGAGGAATGAGCAGTTCTTC
CASSDLGTSGRNEQFF
>-|TRBJ2-2|TRBV6-5|-
TGTGCCAGCAGCACAGGGGGGGCCGGGGAGCTGTTTTTT
CASSTGGAGELFF
>TRBD1|TRBJ1-2|TRBV10-3|-
TGTGCCATCACCTGGGACAGGGCCTATGGCTACACCTTC
CAITWDRAYGYTF
>-|TRBJ1-2|TRBV19|-
TGTGCCAGTAGGGGGGCCCTCTATGGCTACACCTTC
CASRGALYGYTF
>-|TRBJ1-4|TRBV5-1|once
TGCGCCAGCAGCTTGGGCCAGGGGAAACTGTTTTTT
CASSLGQGKLFF
>TRBD2|TRBJ2-1|TRBV4-2|-
TGTGCCAGCAGCCAAGAGAGCGGGGTGGATGAGCAGTTCTTC
CASSQESGVDEQFF
>-|TRBJ2-7|TRBV2|-
TGTGCCAGCAGTCTACAGATTTACGAGCAGTACTTC
CASSLQIYEQYF
>TRBD1|TRBJ1-2|TRBV11-3|-
TGTGCCAGCAGCTTTAACAGGGGCACTAACTATGGCTACACCTTC
CASSFNRGTNYGYTF
>TRBD2|TRBJ2-1|TRBV24-1|-
TGTGCCACCAGTGTGGCTAGCGGGTACAATGAGCAGTTCTTC
CATSVASGYNEQFF
>-|TRBJ1-3|TRBV11-2|few
TGTGCCAGCAGTCCCAGGGGTGGAAACACCATATATTTT
CASSPRGGNTIYF
>-|TRBJ2-3|TRBV7-2|-
TGTGCCAGCAGCTTAATCACGGGTGGCACAGATACGCAGTATTTT
CASSLITGGTDTQYF
>TRBD1|TRBJ1-5|TRBV9|once
TGTGCCAGCAGCCTCGGGACAGACAATCAGCCCCAGCATTTT
CASSLGTDNQPQHF
>TRBD2|TRBJ2-1|TRBV7-2|few
TGTGCCAGCAGCTTAGTTTGGGGCCCTAGCGGCAATGAGCAGTTCTTC
CASSLVWGPSGNEQFF
>-|TRBJ1-1|TRBV30|few
TGTGCCTGGACCCCGGACTGGGTGAACACTGAAGCTTTCTTT
CAWTPDWVNTEAFF
>-|TRBJ2-7|TRBV28|-
TGTGCCAGCACCTCCCTCGGGACTGCCTTTTTGGAGCAGTACTTC
CASTSLGTAFLEQYF
>TRBD1|TRBJ1-6|TRBV18|-
TGTGCCAGCTCACCTCTGGACAGGGTCGGTTCACCCCTCCACTTT
CASSPLDRVGSPLHF
>TRBD2|TRBJ2-1|TRBV19|-
TGTGCCAGTAGTAGGCTAGCGGGAGCCGAGCAGTTCTTC
CASSRLAGAEQFF
>-|TRBJ1-1|TRBV15|-
TGTGCCACCAGCAGAGATCGGGTCCATACTGAAGCTTTCTTT
CATSRDRVHTEAFF